The next 18 T cell receptor beta chains were all read from a single sample in a study of T cell clonality in common variable immunodeficiency. Points from the study as a whole: In common variable immunodeficiency, TCR beta chains reportedly carried fewer deletions and N-nucleotide insertions.

The assay was immunoSEQ multiplex PCR, and TCRdb's table has in-frame clones only and misses some. The table lists over 20,000 clones, with no singletons. These TCRs are of unknown antigen specificity. The sequenced sample was peripheral blood mononuclear cells. The receptors here all came from a human donor with common variable immunodeficiency.

Concerning this clone itself: From the germline J gene comes the end of the CDR3, since the read stops 3 residues before it. The rearrangement uses TRBV11-2 and TRBJ2-2; possibly TRBD1 for D (5 bases). Trimming removed 1 base at V and 2 bases at J, with 8 bases between. From germline, CDR1 is SGHAT and CDR2 FQNNGV. The CDR3 consists of 15 residues. CDR3 DNA, as far as it was read: TGTGCCAGCAGCTTAGGGCAGGGCAACACCGGGGAG. It specifies CASSLGQGNTGE. From start to end, the CDR3 is CASSLGQGNTGELFF.

This clone was recorded many times. The read falls 3 residues short of the CDR3 end, and the missing part is taken from the germline J gene. The rearrangement links TRBV7-2 to TRBJ2-2; D is unresolved. Between the trimmed V and J ends, which lost 4 bases and 6 bases, there was a span of 12 bases. The CDR3 is 14 amino acids. CDR1 is SGHTA and CDR2 is FQGNSA in the germline V gene. CDR3 DNA (partial): TGTGCCAGCAGCTCCGGCGCAGGAGCCGGGGAG. Protein sequence: CASSSGAGAGE. The full CDR3 protein reads CASSSGAGAGELFF.

This clone was picked up many times. The read falls 3 residues short of the CDR3 end, and the missing part is taken from the germline J gene. V usage is TRBV6-2 or TRBV6-3 and J usage is TRBJ1-5; the match to TRBD1 covers 7 bases. With 5 bases clipped from V and 5 bases from J, the junction kept 9 bases outside the gene matches. The CDR3 extends over 15 amino acids. The germline V gene encodes CDR1 MNHEY and CDR2 SVGEGT. CDR3 loop: CASSGVRGKYQPQHF. CDR3 DNA, as far as it was read: TGTGCCAGCAGTGGGGTCAGGGGGAAATATCAGCCC.

This clone has at least ten counts. The observed sequence ends 3 residues before the CDR3 terminus, with the missing tail filled in from the germline J gene. V gene TRBV18 combines with J gene TRBJ1-1; 9 nucleotides align to TRBD1. Trimming took 2 bases from V and 0 from J; bases not matched to a gene: 1. CDR3 length equals 15 residues. Looked up from germline, CDR1 is KGHSH and CDR2 is LQKENI. The chain's CDR3 is CASSPWTGVNTEAFF. The CDR3 DNA, read in part, is TGTGCCAGCTCACCATGGACAGGGGTGAACACTGAA. The whole variable domain, filled in from reference TRBV18 and TRBJ1-1, reads NAGVMQNPRHLVRRRGQEARLRCSPMKGHSHVYWYRQLPEEGLKFMVYLQKENIIDESGMPKERFSAEFPKEGPSILRIQQVVRGDSAAYFCASSPWTGVNTEAFFGQGTRLTVV.

This clone was found many times. The read terminates 3 residues ahead of where the CDR3 ends, so the germline J gene completes it. The chain has TRBV20-1 and TRBJ1-5; 8 nucleotides align to TRBD1. The CDR3 has 16 residues. V shed 0 bases, J shed 9 bases, and the junction held 13 bases outside the gene matches. Germline loops: CDR1 DFQATT, CDR2 SNEGSKA (reference sequence). CDR3 DNA, as far as it was read: TGCAGTGCTAGAGATGTGAACAGGGGGGGATTGATGCCC. As protein: CSARDVNRGGLMP. The CDR3 in its entirety is CSARDVNRGGLMPQHF.

There are many counts of this clone. The CDR3 end falls 3 residues outside the read, so it is completed with the germline J gene. V is TRBV7-2 and J is TRBJ1-1; the D gene is possibly TRBD1 (5 bases). The V end was cut by 5 bases, the J end by 1 base, with 11 bases between. The germline V gene encodes CDR1 SGHTA and CDR2 FQGNSA. CDR3 length: 14 residues. The part of the CDR3 DNA that was read is TGTGCCAGCAGCGCCCAGGGCTCGAACACTGAA. Protein sequence: CASSAQGSNTE. The entire CDR3 sequence reads CASSAQGSNTEAFF.

This clone was counted at least ten times. The CDR3 end falls 3 residues outside the read, so it is completed with the germline J gene. The V call is TRBV5-1, the J call TRBJ1-1; D is possibly TRBD1 (6 bases). The germline CDR1 and CDR2 sequences are SGHRS and YFSETQ. This CDR3 has 12 residues. With 7 bases removed from V and 5 bases from J, the gap between germline ends came to 12 bases. The covered CDR3 bases are TGCGCCAGCGGGCAGGGGATGACTGAA. It encodes CASGQGMTE. From start to end, the CDR3 is CASGQGMTEAFF.

This clone appeared many times. The read is 3 residues too short to cover the CDR3 end, so that end is filled in from the germline J gene. This sample also contains other DNA sequences that code for the same CDR3. The gene calls are TRBV12-3 or TRBV12-4 and TRBJ2-7, with 15 bases that match TRBD2. The CDR3 is 17 residues long. The V and J ends lost 6 bases and 2 bases, in that order; junction bases with no gene match: 8. CDR3 bases read: TGTGCCAGCAGGCCAGACGGACTAGCGGGGGGGCCCTACGAG. Protein: CASRPDGLAGGPYE. The full CDR3 is CASRPDGLAGGPYEQYF.

This clone has a handful of counts. The junction shows a germline mismatch at one end, possibly a read error. The CDR3 end lies 3 residues beyond the end of the read and is filled in from the germline J gene. This chain links TRBV19 with TRBJ1-5, with TRBD1 matching 7 bases. The germline V gene encodes CDR1 LNHDA and CDR2 SQIVND (reference sequence). CDR3 length: 15 amino acids. The CDR3 sequence is CASSIRGTSKQPQHF. Incomplete CDR3 DNA: TGTGCCAGTAGTATCAGGGGGACTAGCAAGCAGCCC.

A word on this clone: The read stops 3 residues short of the end of the CDR3; the missing end is completed from the germline J gene. The J gene is TRBJ1-1, the V gene TRBV19; D is undetermined. In germline, CDR1 is LNHDA, CDR2 SQIVND (reference sequence). This CDR3 region has 13 residues. The CDR3 bases that were read are TGTGCCAGTAGTATGTTACAGCTCCCGGTA. The encoded protein is CASSMLQLPV. The full CDR3 sequence reads CASSMLQLPVAFF.

This clone was observed many times. Read coverage stops 3 residues before the CDR3 terminus; the germline J gene supplies the remainder. The chain couples TRBV20-1 to TRBJ1-1; D might be TRBD1 (5 bases). CDR1 is DFQATT, CDR2 SNEGSKA, per germline (reference sequence). CDR3 size: 13 residues. This chain's CDR3 is CSARNSGSGNAFF. The sequenced part of the CDR3 DNA is TGCAGTGCTAGAAACTCGGGTTCAGGGAAT.

This clone came up many times. The observed sequence ends 3 residues before the CDR3 terminus, with the missing tail filled in from the germline J gene. The V gene is TRBV20-1, the J gene TRBJ2-7, with 7 nucleotides matching TRBD2. V shed 5 bases and J 5 bases; nucleotides not matched to a gene: 3. This CDR3 contains 11 residues. CDR1 is DFQATT, CDR2 SNEGSKA, per germline (reference sequence). The CDR3 is CSAGLVHEQYF. Incomplete CDR3 DNA: TGCAGTGCTGGACTAGTCCACGAG.

This clone showed up many times. The read gets to within 3 residues of the CDR3 end, and the germline J gene fills in the rest. The rearrangement joins TRBV19 to TRBJ2-3; 7 nucleotides line up with TRBD1. CDR1 LNHDA and CDR2 SQIVND come from the germline V gene (reference sequence). Trimming removed 5 bases from V and 4 bases from J; junction bases left unmatched: 12. This CDR3 is built from 16 residues. The sequenced part of the CDR3 DNA is TGTGCCAGTAGTGTGGGACAGCTGCACAGTGCAGATACG. Encoded protein: CASSVGQLHSADT. In full, the CDR3 reads CASSVGQLHSADTQYF.

This clone was counted at least ten times. The read ends 3 residues before the CDR3 terminus; that terminus is restored from the germline J gene. The gene calls are TRBV7-9 and TRBJ2-1, with 8 bases identical to TRBD1. V gave up 6 bases and J gave up 2 bases; unmatched junction bases: 6. CDR1 SEHNR and CDR2 FQNEAQ come from the germline V gene (reference sequence). The CDR3 loop spans 15 amino acids. The covered CDR3 bases are TGTGCCAGCAGAGCACGGACAGGGACCTACAATGAG. It encodes CASRARTGTYNE. The CDR3 in full is CASRARTGTYNEQFF. Full variable domain (missing parts from reference TRBV7-9 and TRBJ2-1): DTGVSQNPRHKITKRGQNVTFRCDPISEHNRLYWYRQTLGQGPEFLTYFQNEAQLEKSRLLSDRFSAERPKGSFSTLEIQRTEQGDSAMYLCASRARTGTYNEQFFGPGTRLTVL.

Note on this clone: With the read ending 3 residues before the CDR3 end, the germline J gene is used to fill in that end. The rearrangement links TRBV30 to TRBJ2-5; D is unresolved. The germline V gene encodes CDR1 GTSNPN and CDR2 SVGIG (reference sequence). This CDR3 is built from 11 residues. V was cut by 0 bases and J by 5 bases, with 4 bases left in between. CDR3 protein: CAWSVRETQYF. The covered CDR3 bases are TGTGCCTGGAGTGTGAGGGAGACC.

This clone was seen many times. The read falls 3 residues short of the CDR3 end, and the missing part is taken from the germline J gene. This chain joins TRBV30 and TRBJ1-2; 8 positions match TRBD1. This CDR3 comprises 18 residues. The V gene's germline CDR1 is GTSNPN and CDR2 SVGIG (reference sequence). V gave up 0 bases and J gave up 5 bases; unmatched junction bases: 17. The sequenced part of the CDR3 DNA is TGTGCCTGGAGTGTACATCAGGGGACAGGAAGTATTGGGTATGGC. Translated: CAWSVHQGTGSIGYG. The CDR3 reads in full as CAWSVHQGTGSIGYGYTF. Full variable domain (remainder filled in from reference TRBV30 and TRBJ1-2): SQTIHQWPATLVQPVGSPLSLECTVEGTSNPNLYWYRQAAGRGLQLLFYSVGIGQISSEVPQNLSASRPQDRQFILSSKKLLLSDSGFYLCAWSVHQGTGSIGYGYTFGSGTRLTVV.

This clone was seen at least ten times. The read ends 3 residues shy of where the CDR3 ends; the end is completed using the germline J gene. This chain uses TRBV5-5 with TRBJ2-5; D is unresolved. Per germline, CDR1 SGHKS and CDR2 YYEKEE (reference sequence). This CDR3 has 13 amino acids. Trimming pared 4 bases from V and 1 base from J, leaving 8 bases between. Incomplete CDR3 DNA: TGTGCCAGCAGCACTCCTGCCCAAGAGACC. Residues: CASSTPAQET. The full-length CDR3 reads as CASSTPAQETQYF.

This clone was counted ten times or more. Read sequence stops 3 residues before the CDR3 end, and the germline J gene provides the missing end. The rearrangement links TRBV5-1 to TRBJ1-2; D may be TRBD1 (5 bases). V lost 0 bases and J lost 4, with 10 bases in between. Germline V gene sequence: CDR1 SGHRS, CDR2 YFSETQ. This CDR3 spans 14 amino acids. The sequenced CDR3 bases are TGCGCCAGCAGCTTGGCTCAGGGCGGCTATGGC. Amino acid sequence: CASSLAQGGYG. The full-length CDR3 reads as CASSLAQGGYGYTF.